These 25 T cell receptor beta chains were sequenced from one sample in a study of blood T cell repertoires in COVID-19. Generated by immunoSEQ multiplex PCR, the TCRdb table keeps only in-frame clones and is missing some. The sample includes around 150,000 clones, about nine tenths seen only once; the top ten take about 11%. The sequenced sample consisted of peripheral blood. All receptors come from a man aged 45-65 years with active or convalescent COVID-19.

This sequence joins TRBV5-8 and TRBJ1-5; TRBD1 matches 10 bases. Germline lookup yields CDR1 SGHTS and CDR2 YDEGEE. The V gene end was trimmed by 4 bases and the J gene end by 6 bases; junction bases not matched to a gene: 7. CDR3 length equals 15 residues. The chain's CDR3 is CASSRSDRGLQPQHF. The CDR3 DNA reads TGTGCCAGCAGCCGTTCTGACAGGGGGCTTCAGCCCCAGCATTTT.

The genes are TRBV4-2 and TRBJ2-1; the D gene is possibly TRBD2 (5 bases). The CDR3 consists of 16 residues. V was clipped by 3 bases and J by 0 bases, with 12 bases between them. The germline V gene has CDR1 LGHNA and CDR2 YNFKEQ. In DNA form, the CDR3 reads TGTGCCAGCAGCCACTGGACTGCTAGCTCCTACAATGAGCAGTTCTTC. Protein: CASSHWTASSYNEQFF.

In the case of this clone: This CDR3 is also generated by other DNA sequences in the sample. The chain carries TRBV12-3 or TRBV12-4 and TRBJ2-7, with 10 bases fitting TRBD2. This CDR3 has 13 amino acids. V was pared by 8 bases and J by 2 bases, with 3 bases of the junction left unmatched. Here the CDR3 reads CASRTSGAYEQYF. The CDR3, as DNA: TGTGCCAGCCGGACTAGCGGCGCCTACGAGCAGTACTTC.

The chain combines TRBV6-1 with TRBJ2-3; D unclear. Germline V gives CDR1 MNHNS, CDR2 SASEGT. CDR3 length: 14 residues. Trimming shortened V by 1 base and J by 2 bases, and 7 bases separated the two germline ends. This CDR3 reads CASSEGGFTDTQYF. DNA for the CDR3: TGTGCCAGCAGTGAAGGCGGTTTCACAGATACGCAGTATTTT.

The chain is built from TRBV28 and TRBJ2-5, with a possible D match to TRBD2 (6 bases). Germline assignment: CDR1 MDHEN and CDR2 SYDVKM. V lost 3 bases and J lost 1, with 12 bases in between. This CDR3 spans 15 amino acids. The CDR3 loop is CASSFGGAPQETQYF. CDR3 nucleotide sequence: TGTGCCAGCAGTTTCGGGGGAGCCCCCCAAGAGACCCAGTACTTC.

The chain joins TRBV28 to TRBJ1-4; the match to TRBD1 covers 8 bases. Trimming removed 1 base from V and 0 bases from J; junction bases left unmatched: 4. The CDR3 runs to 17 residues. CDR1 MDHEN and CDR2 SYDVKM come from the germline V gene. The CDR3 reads CASSLFRGLATNEKLFF. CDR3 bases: TGTGCCAGCAGTTTATTCAGGGGGCTCGCAACTAATGAAAAACTGTTTTTT.

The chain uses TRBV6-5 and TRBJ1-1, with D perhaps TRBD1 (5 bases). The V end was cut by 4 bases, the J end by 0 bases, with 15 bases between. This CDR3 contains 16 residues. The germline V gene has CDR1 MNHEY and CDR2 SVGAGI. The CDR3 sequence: CASSFTTATVNTEAFF. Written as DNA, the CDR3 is TGTGCCAGCAGTTTCACGACAGCCACAGTGAACACTGAAGCTTTCTTT.

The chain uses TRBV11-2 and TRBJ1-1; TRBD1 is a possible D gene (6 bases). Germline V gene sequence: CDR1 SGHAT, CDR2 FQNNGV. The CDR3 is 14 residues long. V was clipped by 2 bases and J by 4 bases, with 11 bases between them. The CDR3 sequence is CASSLFQGTTEAFF. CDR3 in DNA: TGTGCCAGCAGCTTATTTCAGGGGACCACTGAAGCTTTCTTT.

The CDR3 sequence: CASSISDRANYGYTF. The CDR3 nucleotides read TGTGCCAGTAGTATCTCGGACAGGGCCAACTATGGCTACACCTTC. This sequence joins TRBV19 and TRBJ1-2; 8 bases are shared with TRBD1. Germline V gives CDR1 LNHDA, CDR2 SQIVND (reference sequence). Losses at the gene ends were 3 bases for V and 2 bases for J; bases not matched to a gene: 5. The CDR3 extends over 15 amino acids.

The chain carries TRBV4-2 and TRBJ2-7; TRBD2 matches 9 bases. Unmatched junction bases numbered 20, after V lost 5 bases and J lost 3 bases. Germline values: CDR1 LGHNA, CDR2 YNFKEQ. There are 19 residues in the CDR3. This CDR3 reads CASSARDIGLASSNYEQYF. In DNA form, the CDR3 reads TGTGCCAGCAGCGCACGAGACATAGGACTAGCGAGCTCAAACTACGAGCAGTACTTC.

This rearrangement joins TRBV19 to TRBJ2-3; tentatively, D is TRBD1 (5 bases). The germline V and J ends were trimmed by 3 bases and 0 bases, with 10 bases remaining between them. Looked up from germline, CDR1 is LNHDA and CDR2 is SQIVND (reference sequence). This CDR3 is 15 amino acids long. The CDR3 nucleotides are TGTGCCAGTAGTATCCCCTGGGGCAGCACAGATACGCAGTATTTT. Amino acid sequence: CASSIPWGSTDTQYF.

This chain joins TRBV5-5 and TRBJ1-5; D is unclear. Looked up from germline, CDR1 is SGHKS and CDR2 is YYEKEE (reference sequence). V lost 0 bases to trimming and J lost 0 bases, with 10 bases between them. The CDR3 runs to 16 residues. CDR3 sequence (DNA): TGTGCCAGCAGCTTGGAGTCGGGAAATAGCAATCAGCCCCAGCATTTT. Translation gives CASSLESGNSNQPQHF.

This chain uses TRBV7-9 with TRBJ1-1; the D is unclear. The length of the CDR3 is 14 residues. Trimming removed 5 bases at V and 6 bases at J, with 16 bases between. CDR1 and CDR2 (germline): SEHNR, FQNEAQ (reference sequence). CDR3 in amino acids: CASSQTHQDSEAFF. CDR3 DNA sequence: TGTGCCAGCAGCCAAACTCATCAGGACTCTGAAGCTTTCTTT.

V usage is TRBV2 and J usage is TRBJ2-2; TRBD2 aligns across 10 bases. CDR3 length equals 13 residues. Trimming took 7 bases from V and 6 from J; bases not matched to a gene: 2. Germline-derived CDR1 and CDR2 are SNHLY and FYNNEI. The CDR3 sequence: CASKGTSAGELFF. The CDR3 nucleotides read TGTGCCAGCAAGGGGACTAGCGCCGGGGAGCTGTTTTTT.

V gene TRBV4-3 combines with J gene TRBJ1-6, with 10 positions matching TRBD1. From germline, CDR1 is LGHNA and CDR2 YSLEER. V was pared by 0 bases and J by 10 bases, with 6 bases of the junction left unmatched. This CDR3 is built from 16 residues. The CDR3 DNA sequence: TGCGCCAGCAGCCAAGATGAGGACAGGGGGACCTCACCCCTCCACTTT. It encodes CASSQDEDRGTSPLHF.

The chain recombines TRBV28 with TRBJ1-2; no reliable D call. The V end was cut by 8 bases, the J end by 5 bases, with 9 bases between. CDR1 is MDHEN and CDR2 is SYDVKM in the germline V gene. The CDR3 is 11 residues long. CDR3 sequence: CASGEGYGYTF. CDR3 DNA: TGTGCCAGCGGGGAGGGTTATGGCTACACCTTC.

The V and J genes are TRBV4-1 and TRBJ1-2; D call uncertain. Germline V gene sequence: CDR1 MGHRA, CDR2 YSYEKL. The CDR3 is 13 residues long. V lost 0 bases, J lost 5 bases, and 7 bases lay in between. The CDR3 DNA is TGCGCCAGCAGCCAAGATGAGGAGTATGGCTACACCTTC. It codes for CASSQDEEYGYTF.

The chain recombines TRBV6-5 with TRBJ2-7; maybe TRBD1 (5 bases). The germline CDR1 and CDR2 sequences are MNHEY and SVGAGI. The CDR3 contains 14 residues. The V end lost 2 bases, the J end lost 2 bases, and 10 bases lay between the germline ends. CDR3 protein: CASSYGDRAYEQYF. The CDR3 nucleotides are TGTGCCAGCAGTTACGGCGACAGAGCCTACGAGCAGTACTTC.

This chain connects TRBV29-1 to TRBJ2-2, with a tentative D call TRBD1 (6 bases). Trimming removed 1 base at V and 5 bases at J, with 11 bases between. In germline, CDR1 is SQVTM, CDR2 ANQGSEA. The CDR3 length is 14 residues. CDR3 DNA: TGCAGCGTTGAAGGGGGTAGGGGGACCGGGGAGCTGTTTTTT. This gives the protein CSVEGGRGTGELFF.

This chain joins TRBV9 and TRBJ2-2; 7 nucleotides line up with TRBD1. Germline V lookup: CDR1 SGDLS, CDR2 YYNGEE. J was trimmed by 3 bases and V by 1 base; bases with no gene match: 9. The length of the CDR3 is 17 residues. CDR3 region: CASSVTPDRPYTGELFF. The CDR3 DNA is TGTGCCAGCAGCGTAACCCCGGACAGGCCCTACACCGGGGAGCTGTTTTTT. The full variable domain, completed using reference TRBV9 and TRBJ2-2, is DSGVTQTPKHLITATGQRVTLRCSPRSGDLSVYWYQQSLDQGLQFLIQYYNGEERAKGNILERFSAQQFPDLHSELNLSSLELGDSALYFCASSVTPDRPYTGELFFGEGSRLTVL.

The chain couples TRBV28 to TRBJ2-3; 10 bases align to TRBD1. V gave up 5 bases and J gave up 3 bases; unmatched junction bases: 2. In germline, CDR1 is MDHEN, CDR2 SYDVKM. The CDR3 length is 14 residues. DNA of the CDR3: TGTGCCAGCAGTAGACAGGGGGCTACAGATACGCAGTATTTT. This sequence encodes CASSRQGATDTQYF.

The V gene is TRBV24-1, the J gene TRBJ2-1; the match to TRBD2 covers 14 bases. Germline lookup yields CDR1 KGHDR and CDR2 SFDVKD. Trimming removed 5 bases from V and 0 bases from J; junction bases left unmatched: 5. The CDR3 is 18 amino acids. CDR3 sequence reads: CATSGGLAGEGSYNEQFF. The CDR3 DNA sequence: TGTGCCACCAGTGGGGGACTAGCGGGAGAGGGCTCCTACAATGAGCAGTTCTTC.

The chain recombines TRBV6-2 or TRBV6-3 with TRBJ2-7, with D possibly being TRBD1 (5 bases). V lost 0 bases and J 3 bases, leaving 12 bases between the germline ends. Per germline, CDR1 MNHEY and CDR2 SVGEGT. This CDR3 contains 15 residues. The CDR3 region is CASSYSRQGFYEQYF. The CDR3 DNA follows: TGTGCCAGCAGTTACTCGAGGCAGGGTTTCTACGAGCAGTACTTC.

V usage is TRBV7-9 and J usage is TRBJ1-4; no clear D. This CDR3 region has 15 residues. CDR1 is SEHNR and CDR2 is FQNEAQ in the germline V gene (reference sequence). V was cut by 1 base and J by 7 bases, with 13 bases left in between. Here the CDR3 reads CASSLGVGATEKLFF. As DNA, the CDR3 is TGTGCCAGCAGCTTAGGGGTGGGCGCGACTGAAAAACTGTTTTTT.

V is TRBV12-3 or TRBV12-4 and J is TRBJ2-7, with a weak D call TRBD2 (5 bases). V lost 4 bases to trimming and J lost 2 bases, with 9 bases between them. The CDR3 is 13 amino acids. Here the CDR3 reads CASSSDGAYEQYF. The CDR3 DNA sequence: TGTGCCAGCAGTTCGGACGGGGCCTACGAGCAGTACTTC.